A selection of T cell receptor beta chains follows, all from one sample in a study of cytomegalovirus exposure and HLA in healthy donors. The method was immunoSEQ multiplex PCR; TCRdb's version includes in-frame clones alone and lacks a portion of them. The sample consists of about 98,000 clones, about 83% of them appearing once. Sequencing used PBMCs. These receptors were collected from a female donor in good health and CMV-seropositive. The CDR3 runs from the conserved cysteine through the conserved F or W. A D gene is named only where the DNA matches it firmly. A clone size is listed for some rows: how often the clone was seen (once, few, many), or a class if it is expanded.

j_gene | abundance | v_gene | d_gene | CDR3nt | CDR3aa
TRBJ2-1 | NA | TRBV6-5 | NA | TGTGCCAGCAGTTATCAGGGGATCTCCTACAATGAGCAGTTCTTC | CASSYQGISYNEQFF
TRBJ1-2 | few | TRBV7-9 | NA | TGTGCCAGCAGCCTGGGACACGTTGAGGGCTACACCTTC | CASSLGHVEGYTF
TRBJ2-1 | NA | TRBV30 | TRBD2 | TGTGCCTGGAGTGTGCATTCATTAGCGGGAGGGCCAGCCCAATACAATGAGCAGTTCTTC | CAWSVHSLAGGPAQYNEQFF
TRBJ2-1 | NA | TRBV5-1 | NA | TGCGCCAGCAGCTTGGATGGGCGGGGTGGGGGGAATGAGCAGTTCTTC | CASSLDGRGGGNEQFF
TRBJ1-4 | NA | TRBV29-1 | TRBD1 | TGCAGCGTTGGGACAGGGGGGGCAACTAATGAAAAACTGTTTTTT | CSVGTGGATNEKLFF
TRBJ1-4 | NA | TRBV25-1 | NA | TGTGCCAGCAGTGACCCAGGACGGGGCGGGGGTGAAAAACTGTTTTTT | CASSDPGRGGGEKLFF
TRBJ1-2 | NA | TRBV13 | NA | TGTGCCAGCAGCGCGGGGGGTTCGGATGGCTACACCTTC | CASSAGGSDGYTF
TRBJ2-7 | once | TRBV7-6 | TRBD2 | TGTGCCAGCAGCTTATCCATAGCGGGAGTCTACGAGCAGTACTTC | CASSLSIAGVYEQYF
TRBJ1-1 | NA | TRBV19 | NA | TGTGCCAGTAGTTCCCGACAGTATAACACTGAAGCTTTCTTT | CASSSRQYNTEAFF
TRBJ2-1 | NA | TRBV28 | TRBD1 | TGTGCCAGCAGCCGAACGGGACAGGGGGTTAGAACTAGCTACAATGAGCAGTTCTTC | CASSRTGQGVRTSYNEQFF
TRBJ2-7 | NA | TRBV5-1 | TRBD2 | TGCGCCAGCAGCTTGGGGGGGACTAGCGTGGAGCAGTACTTC | CASSLGGTSVEQYF
TRBJ1-1 | few | TRBV5-1 | NA | TGCGCCAGCAGCTCCAGTTCCGTGAACACTGAAGCTTTCTTT | CASSSSSVNTEAFF
TRBJ2-7 | once | TRBV11-3 | NA | TGTGCCAGCAGCGATGGGACAACCTACGAGCAGTACTTC | CASSDGTTYEQYF
TRBJ1-1 | NA | TRBV28 | NA | TGTGCCAGCAGTACAGTAGGGGGTTTAATGAACACTGAAGCTTTCTTT | CASSTVGGLMNTEAFF
TRBJ1-2 | NA | TRBV20-1 | NA | TGCAGTATGGGACAACGTGGCTACACCTTC | CSMGQRGYTF
TRBJ2-1 | NA | TRBV9 | TRBD2 | TGTGCCAGCGCCGTGGGACTAGCGGGAAATGAGCAGTTCTTC | CASAVGLAGNEQFF
TRBJ2-6 | NA | TRBV7-9 | TRBD2 | TGTGCCAGACTAGCGGGACCTGGGGCCAACGTCCTGACTTTC | CARLAGPGANVLTF
TRBJ2-7 | NA | TRBV5-6 | TRBD2 | TGTGCCAGCAGCATGACCCCAGCGGGGCGCCCCTACGAGCAGTACTTC | CASSMTPAGRPYEQYF
TRBJ1-1 | NA | TRBV13 | NA | TGTGCCAGCAGCTTAGGCCCCCTAGTCACTGAAGCTTTCTTT | CASSLGPLVTEAFF
TRBJ2-3 | NA | TRBV5-6 | TRBD1 | TGTGCCAGCAGCATGACAGGGTTGGGGACAGATACGCAGTATTTT | CASSMTGLGTDTQYF
TRBJ2-1 | NA | TRBV7-6 | TRBD2 | TGTGCCAGCAGCTTTCAAGCGGGATTCGGTGGCTATGAGCAGTTCTTC | CASSFQAGFGGYEQFF
TRBJ1-5 | NA | TRBV5-1 | NA | TGCGCCAGCAGACAGGATGGTCAGCCCCAGCATTTT | CASRQDGQPQHF
TRBJ1-2 | NA | TRBV6-1 | NA | TGTGCCAGCAGTGAAGGCGGGGGGACCCCCGGCTACACCTTC | CASSEGGGTPGYTF
TRBJ2-7 | NA | TRBV6-6 | TRBD1 | TGTGCCAGCAGAAACGAAAACAGGGGCTTATCCTACGAGCAGTACTTC | CASRNENRGLSYEQYF
TRBJ2-2 | NA | TRBV6-5 | NA | TGTGCCAGCAGTTACCCAGGGGGGACGCCCGGGGAGCTGTTTTTT | CASSYPGGTPGELFF
TRBJ1-1 | NA | TRBV27 | NA | TGTGCCAGCAGTTTATCTAGGGGGTACTCTGAAGCTTTCTTT | CASSLSRGYSEAFF
TRBJ1-2 | NA | TRBV7-9 | TRBD1 | TGTGCCAGCAGCTCCGGGACAGGGGGCTATGGCTACACCTTC | CASSSGTGGYGYTF
TRBJ1-2 | NA | TRBV6-5 | TRBD1 | TGTGCCAGCAGTTACACCTACAGGGGGAGGGACTATGGCTACACCTTC | CASSYTYRGRDYGYTF
TRBJ1-4 | few | TRBV2 | NA | TGTGCCAGCAGCGGGGGGGGGTTTGGTGAAAAACTGTTTTTT | CASSGGGFGEKLFF
TRBJ1-5 | NA | TRBV4-1 | TRBD1 | TGCGCCAGCAGCCAGACGGGGGGACAGGGGGCCGTCTTTGAGCCCCAGCATTTT | CASSQTGGQGAVFEPQHF
TRBJ2-5 | NA | TRBV30 | NA | TGTGCCTGGAGTGTAACCGGAGAGACCCAGTACTTC | CAWSVTGETQYF
TRBJ1-6 | NA | TRBV10-3 | TRBD1 | TGTGCCATCAGAGCCGACAGGGGACGTTCACCCCTCCACTTT | CAIRADRGRSPLHF
TRBJ2-1 | NA | TRBV6-5 | TRBD1 | TGTGCCAGCAGGGGACAGGGCCTTTACAATGAGCAGTTCTTC | CASRGQGLYNEQFF
TRBJ1-5 | NA | TRBV6-5 | TRBD1 | TGTGCCAGCAGCCGACAGGGGCCTTATCAGCCCCAGCATTTT | CASSRQGPYQPQHF
TRBJ1-5 | NA | TRBV7-9 | TRBD1 | TGTGCCAGCAGCTTCAGTGGTAGAGAGGGGGCGCGGAATCAGCCCCAGCATTTT | CASSFSGREGARNQPQHF
TRBJ1-5 | once | TRBV19 | TRBD1 | TGTGCCAGTAGACCGGGACAGGGTAGGTTTCAGCCCCAGCATTTT | CASRPGQGRFQPQHF
TRBJ2-5 | NA | TRBV28 | TRBD2 | TGTGCCAGCAGCCGAGGGACTAGCCGGGAGACCCAGTACTTC | CASSRGTSRETQYF
TRBJ1-4 | few | TRBV6-1 | NA | TGTGCCAGCAGACCTATCAGGGGTACTAATGAAAAACTGTTTTTT | CASRPIRGTNEKLFF
TRBJ1-2 | NA | TRBV4-1 | TRBD1 | TGCGCCAGCAGCCAAGATCCTGGACAGGGGGTGGATGGCTACACCTTC | CASSQDPGQGVDGYTF
TRBJ1-4 | NA | TRBV7-9 | NA | TGTGCCAGCAGCCGGGACACCGGAGCGACTAATGAAAAACTGTTTTTT | CASSRDTGATNEKLFF
TRBJ1-5 | NA | TRBV19 | NA | TGTGCCAGTAGTATACGAGACAATCAGCCCCAGCATTTT | CASSIRDNQPQHF
TRBJ2-7 | few | TRBV5-1 | NA | TGCGCCAGCAGCCAATCTACCCCCTACGAGCAGTACTTC | CASSQSTPYEQYF
TRBJ2-7 | NA | TRBV7-2 | NA | TGTGCCAGCAGCAACGGCGGGGAGTCGGGGTACGAGCAGTACTTC | CASSNGGESGYEQYF
TRBJ1-1 | NA | TRBV6-1 | TRBD1 | TGTGCCAGCAGCTCCGGGACAGGGGGCCTCGGAGCTTTCTTT | CASSSGTGGLGAFF
TRBJ2-1 | NA | TRBV6-5 | TRBD1 | TGTGCCAGCAAGCGGACAGGGGGCTCCTACAATGAGCAGTTCTTC | CASKRTGGSYNEQFF
TRBJ2-3 | NA | TRBV30 | NA | TGTGCCTGGAACATCCCGCAGGGGCTCACAGATACGCAGTATTTT | CAWNIPQGLTDTQYF
TRBJ2-1 | NA | TRBV13 | TRBD1 | TGTGCCAGCAGCCATAGGGGGCGACCCAATGAGCAGTTCTTC | CASSHRGRPNEQFF
TRBJ2-3 | NA | TRBV10-2 | TRBD2 | TGCGCCAGCAGGGGACTAGCAAGCACAGATACGCAGTATTTT | CASRGLASTDTQYF
TRBJ2-5 | NA | TRBV9 | NA | TGTGCCAGCAGCGTAGAAGAAACCTATTTTTCGGCCCAGTACTTC | CASSVEETYFSAQYF
TRBJ1-4 | NA | TRBV9 | NA | TGTGCCAGCAGCGTAGAAGGGGATGAAAAACTGTTTTTT | CASSVEGDEKLFF
TRBJ2-3 | NA | TRBV5-6 | TRBD2 | TGTGCCAGCAGCCCGGCGGGACTAGCGGGGACAGATACGCAGTATTTT | CASSPAGLAGTDTQYF
TRBJ2-4 | NA | TRBV30 | NA | TGTGCCCTCGGGGGGCCTCCACTCCCCCGAGGTATTCAGTACTTC | CALGGPPLPRGIQYF
TRBJ1-1 | NA | TRBV19 | NA | TGTGCCAGTAGTAACAGGAATCCAGGGACTGAAGCTTTCTTT | CASSNRNPGTEAFF
TRBJ2-2 | once | TRBV6-6 | NA | TGTGCCAGCAGGTCCACCGGGACTCCGAACACCGGGGAGCTGTTTTTT | CASRSTGTPNTGELFF
TRBJ1-3 | NA | TRBV11-3 | NA | TGTGCCAGCAGCTTCGGGGCTGGAAACACCATATATTTT | CASSFGAGNTIYF
TRBJ2-7 | NA | TRBV2 | NA | TGTGCCAGCGGATTGGCGGCCTCCTACGAGCAGTACTTC | CASGLAASYEQYF
TRBJ2-7 | few | TRBV4-2 | TRBD2 | TGTGCCAGCAGCCCGACTAGCGGGGATCCCTACGAGCAGTACTTC | CASSPTSGDPYEQYF